The present entry profiles one T cell receptor (beta chain) with its context. What it binds is not known. An end of the junction differs from the germline gene, which may be a read error. MiXCR, run by TCRdb on the 5' RACE reads, gives a single entry per CDR3 protein. The table includes about 800,000 distinct CDR3 sequences, about 11% detected once. The source of the sample is a study of CD8 T cells in ankylosing spondylitis. General study findings and limits: CD8+ disease-linked clones were present at relatively low frequencies in blood. There were earlier reports of some motif variants in reactive arthritis synovial fluid and blood. Ankylosing spondylitis blood appeared to be characterized by a TCR beta motif of about 8 highly homologous variants. Disease-linked clones were reportedly significantly enriched in matched ankylosing spondylitis synovial fluid.

This CDR3 comprises 15 residues. Germline V gene data show CDR1 as SGHTA and CDR2 as FQGNSA. Sequences were obtained from blood, either unsorted or a sorted T cell fraction (not recorded which). This clonotype originated in a male donor with ankylosing spondylitis. The chain combines TRBV7-2 with TRBJ2-6; no firm D call. CDR3 region: CASSLVASRANVLTF. For the CDR3, the DNA is TGTGCCAGCAGCTTAGTAGCCTCTAGGGCCAACGTCCTGACTTTC.